The 22 T cell receptor beta chains below come from one sample, sequenced in a study of shared clonotypes between healthy human individuals. Sequencing used immunoSEQ multiplex PCR; TCRdb keeps in-frame clones, though not all of them. The data hold hundreds of thousands of clones, with about three quarters observed a single time. The specimen was PBMCs. The receptors here all came from a woman aged 40-49 years in good health. Some clones in this sample may be carry-over from other donors' samples.

The chain employs TRBV7-8 and TRBJ2-7; D gene uncertain. The germline gives CDR1 SGHVS, CDR2 FQNEAQ. V lost 3 bases and J 0 bases, leaving 15 bases between the germline ends. The CDR3 totals 16 residues. The CDR3 loop is CASSLLARDTSYEQYF. The DNA of the CDR3 is TGTGCCAGCAGCTTGTTGGCCAGAGATACCTCCTACGAGCAGTACTTC. The full variable domain, with the rest looked up from reference TRBV7-8 and TRBJ2-7, is GAGVSQSPRYKVAKRGQDVALRCDPISGHVSLFWYQQALGQGPEFLTYFQNEAQLDKSGLPSDRFFAERPEGSVSTLKIQRTQQEDSAVYLCASSLLARDTSYEQYFGPGTRLTVT.

This clone has more than one count but fewer than ten. V and J are TRBV4-3 and TRBJ2-5; no reliable D call. In germline, CDR1 is LGHNA, CDR2 YSLEER. The CDR3 has 15 amino acids. V dropped 0 bases and J dropped 3 bases, with 11 bases sitting between them. The CDR3 bases are TGCGCCAGCAGCCAAGACTTTGGTCAGGAAGAGACCCAGTACTTC. Its protein is CASSQDFGQEETQYF.

J is TRBJ1-5 and V is TRBV4-3, with a tentative D call TRBD1 (6 bases). CDR1 LGHNA and CDR2 YSLEER come from the germline V gene. V dropped 3 bases and J dropped 6 bases, with 12 bases sitting between them. The CDR3 sequence is 14 residues long. CDR3 DNA: TGCGCCAGCAGCCAGGGGAGACAGGCTCAGCCCCAGCATTTT. Its translation is CASSQGRQAQPQHF.

V and J are TRBV5-6 and TRBJ2-7, with 8 bases identical to TRBD2. CDR3 length: 14 amino acids. V shed 4 bases and J 1 base; nucleotides not matched to a gene: 4. Per germline, CDR1 SGHDT and CDR2 YYEEEE. The CDR3 DNA reads TGTGCCAGCAGCCGTATAGCGGGGTCCTACGAGCAGTACTTC. This codes for CASSRIAGSYEQYF.

The rearrangement uses TRBV10-3 and TRBJ2-1, with 8 positions matching TRBD1. This CDR3 has 14 residues. Germline V gene sequence: CDR1 ENHRY, CDR2 SYGVKD. The ends lost 7 bases at V and 3 bases at J; junction bases unmatched: 5. The DNA for the CDR3 is TGTGCCATCAAGTCGGACAGGGTCTACAATGAGCAGTTCTTC. Protein product: CAIKSDRVYNEQFF.

The chain links TRBV2 to TRBJ1-2, with a possible D match to TRBD1 (6 bases). The germline V gene encodes CDR1 SNHLY and CDR2 FYNNEI. Between the trimmed V and J ends, which lost 2 bases and 10 bases, there was a span of 14 bases. This CDR3 is 13 amino acids long. CDR3 bases: TGTGCCAGCAGTGAATCCAGGGGCGTCGCCTACACCTTC. This encodes CASSESRGVAYTF.

V and J are TRBV11-3 and TRBJ2-6; 11 bases are shared with TRBD1. V lost 4 bases and J lost 0; bases outside the gene matches: 8. CDR3 size: 19 residues. The V gene's germline CDR1 is SGHNT and CDR2 YENEEA. CDR3 protein: CASSSPGTGGLSGANVLTF. CDR3 nucleotides: TGTGCCAGCAGCTCACCCGGGACAGGGGGGCTCTCTGGGGCCAACGTCCTGACTTTC.

In nucleotides, the CDR3 is TGTGCCAGCAACCCACACAACGGGAAGCCCCAGCATTTT. Translating it yields CASNPHNGKPQHF. The J gene is TRBJ1-5, the V gene TRBV6-5; D is undetermined. The germline V gene has CDR1 MNHEY and CDR2 SVGAGI. The CDR3 extends over 13 amino acids. The ends were cut back, 7 bases at V and 8 bases at J, with 15 bases in the middle.

The chain recombines TRBV9 with TRBJ1-4; D uncertain. Between the trimmed V and J ends, which lost 1 base and 10 bases, there was a span of 8 bases. CDR1 and CDR2 from the germline V gene are SGDLS and YYNGEE. This CDR3 region has 12 residues. CDR3 amino acids: CASSVYGGKLFF. The CDR3 coding sequence is TGTGCCAGCAGCGTATACGGCGGAAAACTGTTTTTT. The whole variable domain, filled in from reference TRBV9 and TRBJ1-4, reads DSGVTQTPKHLITATGQRVTLRCSPRSGDLSVYWYQQSLDQGLQFLIQYYNGEERAKGNILERFSAQQFPDLHSELNLSSLELGDSALYFCASSVYGGKLFFGSGTQLSVL.

The chain is built from TRBV19 and TRBJ1-2, with TRBD1 matching over 8 bases. The CDR3 runs to 14 residues. CDR1 LNHDA and CDR2 SQIVND come from the germline V gene (reference sequence). With V trimmed by 1 base and J by 7 bases, 5 bases remained unmatched. The CDR3: CASSIGRGRAGYTF. CDR3 nucleotides: TGTGCCAGTAGTATAGGCAGGGGGCGAGCTGGCTACACCTTC.

Concerning this clone: Germline is not matched at one junction end, which may reflect a read error. The chain links TRBV6-1 to TRBJ1-1; D not resolved. Germline V gene sequence: CDR1 MNHNS, CDR2 SASEGT. The CDR3 has 12 residues. In DNA, the CDR3 is TGTACCAGCACCAGGATGAACACTGAAGCTTTCTTT. As protein: CTSTRMNTEAFF.

This clone was detected a few times. The V call is TRBV2, the J call TRBJ2-2; a possible D gene is TRBD2 (6 bases). This CDR3 spans 15 amino acids. V lost 6 bases, J lost 5 bases, and 16 bases lay in between. Germline-derived CDR1 and CDR2 are SNHLY and FYNNEI. The CDR3 is CASRVTGVLTGELFF. In DNA form, the CDR3 reads TGTGCCAGCAGGGTAACGGGAGTGTTAACCGGGGAGCTGTTTTTT.

The rearrangement joins TRBV11-2 to TRBJ2-1; D not resolved. The CDR3 runs 16 residues. The V end lost 2 bases, the J end lost 4 bases, and 15 bases lay between the germline ends. The germline gives CDR1 SGHAT, CDR2 FQNNGV. The CDR3, as DNA: TGTGCCAGCAGCTTAAGAGCCCTACATAATTACAATGAGCAGTTCTTC. This translates into CASSLRALHNYNEQFF.

This sequence joins TRBV6-5 and TRBJ2-7; 8 nucleotides line up with TRBD1. This CDR3 is 14 amino acids long. After removal of 6 bases from V and 5 bases from J, the junction contained 9 bases not matched to a gene. Looked up from germline, CDR1 is MNHEY and CDR2 is SVGAGI. This chain's CDR3 is CASRFGQGAHEQYF. The CDR3, as DNA: TGTGCCAGCAGATTCGGACAGGGTGCCCACGAGCAGTACTTC.

This rearrangement joins TRBV27 to TRBJ2-7, with 12 bases fitting TRBD2. There are 17 residues in the CDR3. Trimming removed 4 bases from V and 1 base from J; junction bases left unmatched: 8. Germline V gene sequence: CDR1 MNHEY, CDR2 SMNVEV (reference sequence). CDR3 sequence: CASSSLTTSGSSYEQYF. For the CDR3, the DNA is TGTGCCAGCAGTTCCCTCACGACTAGCGGGAGTTCCTACGAGCAGTACTTC.

The rearrangement uses TRBV25-1 and TRBJ1-2; D is possibly TRBD1 (5 bases). V was trimmed by 3 bases and J by 0 bases, leaving 14 bases between them. Germline CDR1 is MGHDK and CDR2 is SYGVNS. The CDR3 runs to 16 residues. CDR3 nucleotide sequence: TGTGCCAGCAGTGACTTTCCGGGGCGCGCTAACTATGGCTACACCTTC. Residues: CASSDFPGRANYGYTF.

The table lists this clone with a count of one. V gene TRBV5-4 combines with J gene TRBJ1-1; TRBD1 might be the D (5 bases). The CDR3 runs to 14 residues. Looked up from germline, CDR1 is SGHNT and CDR2 is YYREEE (reference sequence). Trimming stripped 2 bases from V and 3 bases from J, with 11 bases between. CDR3 nucleotide sequence: TGTGCCAGCAGCTTATTGGGGGACTACACTGAAGCTTTCTTT. It translates to CASSLLGDYTEAFF.

This rearrangement joins TRBV7-9 to TRBJ2-5; possible D gene TRBD2, 6 bases. This CDR3 is built from 14 residues. V gave up 5 bases and J gave up 5 bases, with 15 bases separating them. Germline V gives CDR1 SEHNR, CDR2 FQNEAQ (reference sequence). DNA of the CDR3: TGTGCCAGCAGCCCATCCGGAGGGTCGGAGACCCAGTACTTC. This sequence encodes CASSPSGGSETQYF.

This clone has a single count. This chain joins TRBV7-6 and TRBJ2-1; maybe TRBD2 (7 bases). Germline V gene lookup returns CDR1 SGHVS and CDR2 FNYEAQ. There are 13 residues in the CDR3. Between the trimmed V and J ends, which lost 1 base and 12 bases, there was a span of 13 bases. CDR3 sequence: CASSLVAGGRQFF. CDR3 coding DNA: TGTGCCAGCAGCTTAGTTGCCGGGGGGCGGCAGTTCTTC.

The chain is built from TRBV28 and TRBJ1-4; a weak D match, TRBD1 (6 bases). In germline, CDR1 is MDHEN, CDR2 SYDVKM. V shed 6 bases and J shed 0 bases, with 23 bases lying between them. This CDR3 has 19 amino acids. CDR3 nucleotide sequence: TGTGCCAGCAGCCCCTGGGGTGTGTGGGGGCTCACAACTAATGAAAAACTGTTTTTT. Translation: CASSPWGVWGLTTNEKLFF.

The V call is TRBV6-1, the J call TRBJ2-1, with D possibly being TRBD1 (5 bases). CDR1 is MNHNS and CDR2 is SASEGT in the germline V gene. The CDR3 is made up of 14 amino acids. Trimming stripped 7 bases from V and 1 base from J, with 11 bases between. CDR3 nucleotides: TGTGCCAGCACTCTTGGGGCTTCCTACAATGAGCAGTTCTTC. As protein: CASTLGASYNEQFF.

The chain couples TRBV11-2 to TRBJ1-2, with no clear D. CDR1 SGHAT and CDR2 FQNNGV come from the germline V gene. The CDR3 is made up of 18 amino acids. V was clipped by 5 bases and J by 3 bases, with 25 bases between them. CDR3 residues: CASSPIARPAIGDYGYTF. In nucleotides, the CDR3 is TGTGCCAGCAGCCCGATAGCGCGGCCAGCGATCGGGGACTATGGCTACACCTTC.